The TCR beta chain under discussion was sequenced for a study of blood T cell repertoires in COVID-19. Study background: The samples span acute and convalescent COVID-19 from the United States, Italy and Spain. PBMCs, B-cell-depleted T cells, or T cells were the source of the cDNA or gDNA that made up the material.

Trimming pared 10 bases from V and 2 bases from J, leaving 8 bases between. The CDR3 is 11 amino acids. The germline gives CDR1 SGHTA, CDR2 FQGNSA. In the original workflow: Amplification with reference gene primers provided the estimates of nucleated cell counts. The data were produced by immunoSEQ multiplex PCR, yet TCRdb's version contains in-frame clones alone and is incomplete. D and trimming were read from the DNA, whereas the V and J calls and clone size are those reported in that table. The sample lists about 300,000 clones, 89% occurring once. This receptor was taken from a man younger than 30 who had recovered from COVID-19. The source material was peripheral blood. The chain links TRBV7-2 to TRBJ1-2; D ambiguous. CDR3 sequence reads: CAKQLNYGYTF. Written as DNA, the CDR3 is TGTGCCAAACAGTTGAACTATGGCTACACCTTC.